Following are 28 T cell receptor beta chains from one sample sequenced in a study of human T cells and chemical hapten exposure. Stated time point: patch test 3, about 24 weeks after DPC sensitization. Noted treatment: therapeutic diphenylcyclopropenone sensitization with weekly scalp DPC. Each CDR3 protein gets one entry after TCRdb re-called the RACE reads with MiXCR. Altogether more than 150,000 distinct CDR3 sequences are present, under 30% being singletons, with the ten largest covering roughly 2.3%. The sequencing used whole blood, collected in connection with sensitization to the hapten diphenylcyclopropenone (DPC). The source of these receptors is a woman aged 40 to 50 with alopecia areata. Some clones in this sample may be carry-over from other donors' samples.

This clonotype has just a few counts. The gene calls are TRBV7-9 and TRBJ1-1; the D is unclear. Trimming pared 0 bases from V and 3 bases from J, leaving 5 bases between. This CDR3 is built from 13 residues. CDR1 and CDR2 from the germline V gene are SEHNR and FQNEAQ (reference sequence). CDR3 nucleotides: TGTGCCAGCAGCTTAGCCGGGTACACTGAAGCTTTCTTT. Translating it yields CASSLAGYTEAFF.

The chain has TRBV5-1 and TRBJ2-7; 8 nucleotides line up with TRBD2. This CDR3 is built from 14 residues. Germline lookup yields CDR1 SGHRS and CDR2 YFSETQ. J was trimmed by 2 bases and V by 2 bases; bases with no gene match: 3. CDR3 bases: TGCGCCAGCAGCTTCTCGGGGGGGCCCTACGAGCAGTACTTC. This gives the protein CASSFSGGPYEQYF.

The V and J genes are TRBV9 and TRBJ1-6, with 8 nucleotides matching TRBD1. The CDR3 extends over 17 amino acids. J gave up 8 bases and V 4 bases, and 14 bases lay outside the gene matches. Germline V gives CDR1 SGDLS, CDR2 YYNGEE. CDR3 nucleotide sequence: TGTGCCAGCAGCCTTAGAGACAGGGGCGCAGGGGATTCACCCCTCCACTTT. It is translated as CASSLRDRGAGDSPLHF.

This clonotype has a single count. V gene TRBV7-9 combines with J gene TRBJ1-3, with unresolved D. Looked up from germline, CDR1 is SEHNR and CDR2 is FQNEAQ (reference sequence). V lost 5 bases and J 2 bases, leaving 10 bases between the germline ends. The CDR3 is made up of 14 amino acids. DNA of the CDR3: TGTGCCAGCAGCCCCGAACGTCCTGGAAACACCATATATTTT. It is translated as CASSPERPGNTIYF.

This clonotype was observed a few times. CDR3 protein: CASSATGPFTDTQYF. Written as DNA, the CDR3 is TGTGCCAGCAGCGCAACAGGTCCCTTCACAGATACGCAGTATTTT. The chain couples TRBV9 to TRBJ2-3, with D possibly being TRBD1 (5 bases). The germline gives CDR1 SGDLS, CDR2 YYNGEE. Trimming pared 3 bases from V and 2 bases from J, leaving 13 bases between. The CDR3 consists of 15 residues.

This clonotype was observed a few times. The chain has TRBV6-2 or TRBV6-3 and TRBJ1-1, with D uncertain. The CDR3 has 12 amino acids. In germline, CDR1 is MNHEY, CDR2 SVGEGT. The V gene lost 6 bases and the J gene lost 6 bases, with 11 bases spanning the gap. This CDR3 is CASRTTQPEAFF. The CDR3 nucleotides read TGTGCCAGCAGAACAACGCAACCTGAAGCTTTCTTT.

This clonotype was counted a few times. The CDR3 sequence is CSVVAGAYEQYF. As DNA, the CDR3 is TGCAGCGTTGTGGCAGGGGCCTACGAGCAGTACTTC. The chain links TRBV29-1 to TRBJ2-7; tentative D call: TRBD1 (6 bases). CDR1 and CDR2 from the germline V gene are SQVTM and ANQGSEA. V was trimmed by 4 bases and J by 2 bases, leaving 9 bases between them. This CDR3 has 12 amino acids.

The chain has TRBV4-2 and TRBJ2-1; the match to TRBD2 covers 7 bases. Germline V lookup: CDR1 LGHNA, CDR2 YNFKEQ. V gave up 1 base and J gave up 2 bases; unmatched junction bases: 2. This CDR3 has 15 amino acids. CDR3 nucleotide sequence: TGTGCCAGCAGCCAAGGCCTAGCGGCCTACAATGAGCAGTTCTTC. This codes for CASSQGLAAYNEQFF.

Here the CDR3 reads CASSFPGSYEQYF. CDR3 coding DNA: TGTGCCAGCAGCTTCCCAGGGAGCTACGAGCAGTACTTC. This chain joins TRBV7-2 and TRBJ2-7; D might be TRBD1 or TRBD2, each matching 5 bases. This CDR3 spans 13 amino acids. V was clipped by 3 bases and J by 3 bases, with 9 bases between them. Germline lookup yields CDR1 SGHTA and CDR2 FQGNSA. Full variable domain (outside the CDR3, taken from reference TRBV7-2 and TRBJ2-7): GAGVSQSPSNKVTEKGKDVELRCDPISGHTALYWYRQSLGQGLEFLIYFQGNSAPDKSGLPSDRFSAERTGGSVSTLTIQRTQQEDSAVYLCASSFPGSYEQYFGPGTRLTVT.

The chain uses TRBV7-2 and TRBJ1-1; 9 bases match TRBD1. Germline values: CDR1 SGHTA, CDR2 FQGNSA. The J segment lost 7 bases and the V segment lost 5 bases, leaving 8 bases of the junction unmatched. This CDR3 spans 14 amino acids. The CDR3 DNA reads TGTGCCAGCAGCCGGGACAGGGTCAGCGGTGAAGCTTTCTTT. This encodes CASSRDRVSGEAFF.

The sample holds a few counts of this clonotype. The CDR3: CASSLEGGWTEAFF. The CDR3 DNA is TGCGCCAGCAGCTTGGAGGGGGGCTGGACTGAAGCTTTCTTT. V is TRBV5-1 and J is TRBJ1-1, with D maybe TRBD1 (6 bases). The length of the CDR3 is 14 residues. Trimming removed 0 bases from V and 5 bases from J, with 11 bases in between. CDR1 is SGHRS, CDR2 YFSETQ, per germline.

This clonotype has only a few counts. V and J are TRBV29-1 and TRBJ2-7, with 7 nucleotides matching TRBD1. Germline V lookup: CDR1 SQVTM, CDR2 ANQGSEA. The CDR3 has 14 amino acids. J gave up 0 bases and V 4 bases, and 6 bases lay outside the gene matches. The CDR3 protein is CSVVTGLSSYEQYF. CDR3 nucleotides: TGCAGCGTTGTGACAGGGCTAAGCTCCTACGAGCAGTACTTC.

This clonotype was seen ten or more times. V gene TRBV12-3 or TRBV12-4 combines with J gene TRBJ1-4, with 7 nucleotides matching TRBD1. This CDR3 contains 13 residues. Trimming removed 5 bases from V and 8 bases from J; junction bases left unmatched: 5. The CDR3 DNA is TGTGCCAGCAGTCGACAGGGAGGCGAAAAACTGTTTTTT. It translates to CASSRQGGEKLFF.

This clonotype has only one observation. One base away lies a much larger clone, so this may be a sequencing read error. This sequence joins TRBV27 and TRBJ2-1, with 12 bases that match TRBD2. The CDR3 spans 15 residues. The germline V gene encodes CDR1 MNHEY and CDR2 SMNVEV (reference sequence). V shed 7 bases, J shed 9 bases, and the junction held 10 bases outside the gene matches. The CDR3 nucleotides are TGTGCCAGCACCAAAGGACTAGCGGGAAGGGGTGAGCAGTTCTTC. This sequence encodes CASTKGLAGRGEQFF.

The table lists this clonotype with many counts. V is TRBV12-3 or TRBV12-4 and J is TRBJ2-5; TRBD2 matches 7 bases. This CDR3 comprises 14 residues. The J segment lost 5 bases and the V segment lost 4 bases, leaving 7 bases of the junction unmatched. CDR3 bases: TGTGCCAGCAGTTATAATGGGGGAGGGGAGACCCAGTACTTC. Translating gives CASSYNGGGETQYF.

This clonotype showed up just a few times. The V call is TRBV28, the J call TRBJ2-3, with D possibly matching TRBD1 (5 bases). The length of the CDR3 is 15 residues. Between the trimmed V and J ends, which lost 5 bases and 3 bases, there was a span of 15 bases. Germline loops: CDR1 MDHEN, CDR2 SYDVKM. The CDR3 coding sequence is TGTGCCAGCAGTCCCAGGACACGGTTGACAGATACGCAGTATTTT. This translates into CASSPRTRLTDTQYF.

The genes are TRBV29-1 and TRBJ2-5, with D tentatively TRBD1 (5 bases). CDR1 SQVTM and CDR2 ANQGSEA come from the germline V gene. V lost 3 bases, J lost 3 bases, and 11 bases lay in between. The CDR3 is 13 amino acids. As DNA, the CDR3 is TGCAGCGTTGACGTGACAGCCAAAGAGACCCAGTACTTC. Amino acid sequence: CSVDVTAKETQYF.

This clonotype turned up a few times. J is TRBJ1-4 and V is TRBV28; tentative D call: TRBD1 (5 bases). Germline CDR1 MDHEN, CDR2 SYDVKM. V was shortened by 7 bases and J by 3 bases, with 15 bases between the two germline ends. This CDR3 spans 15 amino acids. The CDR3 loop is CASTLWGLANEKLFF. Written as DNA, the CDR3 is TGTGCCAGCACTTTGTGGGGGTTGGCTAATGAAAAACTGTTTTTT.

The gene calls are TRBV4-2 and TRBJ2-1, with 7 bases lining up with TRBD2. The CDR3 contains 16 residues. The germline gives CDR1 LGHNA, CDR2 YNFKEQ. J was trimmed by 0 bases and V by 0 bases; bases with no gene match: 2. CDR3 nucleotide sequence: TGTGCCAGCAGCCAAGAAGGGAGGGTCTCCTACAATGAGCAGTTCTTC. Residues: CASSQEGRVSYNEQFF.

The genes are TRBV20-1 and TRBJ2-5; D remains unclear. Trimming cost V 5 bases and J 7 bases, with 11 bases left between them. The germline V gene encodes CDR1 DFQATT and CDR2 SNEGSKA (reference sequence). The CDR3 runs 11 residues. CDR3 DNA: TGCAGTGCTGAGGAGTTGGTGACCCAGTACTTC. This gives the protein CSAEELVTQYF.

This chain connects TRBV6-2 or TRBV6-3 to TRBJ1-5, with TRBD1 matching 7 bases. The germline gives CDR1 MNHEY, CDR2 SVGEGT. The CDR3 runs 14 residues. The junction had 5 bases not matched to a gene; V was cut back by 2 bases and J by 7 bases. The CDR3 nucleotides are TGTGCCAGCAGTTACGGAGGGGGCGGACAGCCCCAGCATTTT. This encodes CASSYGGGGQPQHF.

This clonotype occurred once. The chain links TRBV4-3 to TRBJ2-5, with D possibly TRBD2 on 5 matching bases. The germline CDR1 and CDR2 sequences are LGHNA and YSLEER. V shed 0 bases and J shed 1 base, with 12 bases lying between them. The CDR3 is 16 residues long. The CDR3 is CASSQDTTGIQETQYF. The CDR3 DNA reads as TGCGCCAGCAGCCAAGATACAACGGGGATCCAAGAGACCCAGTACTTC.

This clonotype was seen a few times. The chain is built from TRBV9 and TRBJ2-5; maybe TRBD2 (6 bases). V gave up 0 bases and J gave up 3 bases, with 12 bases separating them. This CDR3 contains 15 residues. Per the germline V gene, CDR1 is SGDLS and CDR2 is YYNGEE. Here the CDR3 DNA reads TGTGCCAGCAGCGTAGCAACTAGCCTCGAAGAGACCCAGTACTTC. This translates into CASSVATSLEETQYF.

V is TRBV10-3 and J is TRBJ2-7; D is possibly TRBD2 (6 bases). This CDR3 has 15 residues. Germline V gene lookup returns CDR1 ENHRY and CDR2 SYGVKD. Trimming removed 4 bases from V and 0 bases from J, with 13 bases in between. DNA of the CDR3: TGTGCCATCAGTGGGGGTAGTAGCGGCTCCTACGAGCAGTACTTC. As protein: CAISGGSSGSYEQYF.

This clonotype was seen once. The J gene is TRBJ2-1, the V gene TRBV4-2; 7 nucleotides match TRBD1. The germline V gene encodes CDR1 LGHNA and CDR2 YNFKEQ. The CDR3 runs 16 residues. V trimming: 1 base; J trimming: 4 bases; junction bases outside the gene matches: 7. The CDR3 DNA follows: TGTGCCAGCAGCCAAGCAACAGGGGCCCCGTACAATGAGCAGTTCTTC. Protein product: CASSQATGAPYNEQFF.

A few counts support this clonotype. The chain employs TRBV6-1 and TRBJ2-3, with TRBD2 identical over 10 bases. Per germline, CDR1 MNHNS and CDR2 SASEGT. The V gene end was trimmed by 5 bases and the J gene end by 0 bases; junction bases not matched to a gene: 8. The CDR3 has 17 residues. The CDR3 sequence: CASSLLGLAVSTDTQYF. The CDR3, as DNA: TGTGCCAGCAGTCTGTTAGGACTAGCGGTTAGCACAGATACGCAGTATTTT.

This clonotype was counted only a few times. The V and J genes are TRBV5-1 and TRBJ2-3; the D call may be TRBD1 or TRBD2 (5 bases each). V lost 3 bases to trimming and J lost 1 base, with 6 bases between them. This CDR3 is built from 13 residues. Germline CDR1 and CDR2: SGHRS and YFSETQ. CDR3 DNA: TGCGCCAGCAGCTGGGACGGCACAGATACGCAGTATTTT. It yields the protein CASSWDGTDTQYF.

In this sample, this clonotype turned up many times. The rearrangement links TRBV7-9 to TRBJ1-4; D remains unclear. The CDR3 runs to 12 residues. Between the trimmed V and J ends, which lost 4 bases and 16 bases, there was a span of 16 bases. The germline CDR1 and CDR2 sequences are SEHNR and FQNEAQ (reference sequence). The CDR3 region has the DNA TGTGCCAGCAGCTCCCTCGAGAGCCGGGAGTTTTTT. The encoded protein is CASSSLESREFF. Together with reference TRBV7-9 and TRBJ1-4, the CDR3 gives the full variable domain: DTGVSQNPRHKITKRGQNVTFRCDPISEHNRLYWYRQTLGQGPEFLTYFQNEAQLEKSRLLSDRFSAERPKGSFSTLEIQRTEQGDSAMYLCASSSLESREFFGSGTQLSVL.